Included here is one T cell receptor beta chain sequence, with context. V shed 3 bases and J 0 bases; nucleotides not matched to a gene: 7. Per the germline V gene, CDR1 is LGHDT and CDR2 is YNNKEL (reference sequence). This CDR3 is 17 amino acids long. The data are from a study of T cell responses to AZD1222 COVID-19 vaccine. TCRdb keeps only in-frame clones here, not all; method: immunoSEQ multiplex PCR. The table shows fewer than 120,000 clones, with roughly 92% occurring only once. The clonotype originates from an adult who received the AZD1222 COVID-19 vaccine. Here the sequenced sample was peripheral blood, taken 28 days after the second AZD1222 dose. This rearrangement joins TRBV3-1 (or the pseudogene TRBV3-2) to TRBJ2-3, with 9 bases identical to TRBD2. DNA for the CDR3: TGTGCCAGCAGCCAGGGGAGCGGGGGGCCGAGCACAGATACGCAGTATTTT. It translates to CASSQGSGGPSTDTQYF.